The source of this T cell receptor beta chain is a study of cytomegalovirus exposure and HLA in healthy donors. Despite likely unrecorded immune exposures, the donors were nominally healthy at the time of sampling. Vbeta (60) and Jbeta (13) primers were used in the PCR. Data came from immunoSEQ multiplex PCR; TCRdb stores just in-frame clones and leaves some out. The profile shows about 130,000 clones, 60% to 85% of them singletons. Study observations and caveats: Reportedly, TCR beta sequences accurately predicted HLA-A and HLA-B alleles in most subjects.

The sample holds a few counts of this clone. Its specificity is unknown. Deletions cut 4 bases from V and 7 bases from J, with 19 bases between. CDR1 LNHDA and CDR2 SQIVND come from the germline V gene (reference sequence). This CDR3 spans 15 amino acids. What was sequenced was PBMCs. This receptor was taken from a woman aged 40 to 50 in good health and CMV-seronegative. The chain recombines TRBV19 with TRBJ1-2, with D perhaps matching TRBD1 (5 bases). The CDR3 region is CASSRGLERAAGYTF. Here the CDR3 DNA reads TGTGCCAGTAGTAGGGGCCTAGAAAGGGCCGCTGGCTACACCTTC.